The 18 T cell receptor beta chains listed next were all sequenced from one sample in a study of Ad26.COV2.S vaccination and SARS-CoV-2 variants. Clones were read by immunoSEQ multiplex PCR, and TCRdb kept only the in-frame ones, dropping some. The table includes under 95,000 clones, approximately 86% detected once. The sample here was peripheral blood, taken after recovery from COVID-19. Receptor source: a human donor who had recovered from COVID-19.

The rearrangement joins TRBV13 to TRBJ2-6; the D gene could be TRBD1 or TRBD2 (5 bases each). Germline V gene data show CDR1 as PRHDT and CDR2 as FYEKMQ (reference sequence). V lost 4 bases to trimming and J lost 0 bases, with 10 bases between them. This CDR3 region has 16 residues. The CDR3 DNA reads as TGTGCCAGCAGCTCGGGACGGATCTCTGGGGCCAACGTCCTGACTTTC. Translated: CASSSGRISGANVLTF.

The chain employs TRBV27 and TRBJ2-3; D is unresolved. Looked up from germline, CDR1 is MNHEY and CDR2 is SMNVEV (reference sequence). This CDR3 comprises 17 residues. Between the trimmed V and J ends, which lost 2 bases and 4 bases, there was a span of 19 bases. The CDR3 here is CASSLVYSLTKADTQYF. The CDR3 nucleotides read TGTGCCAGCAGTTTAGTTTACAGCTTAACAAAGGCAGATACGCAGTATTTT.

This sequence joins TRBV28 and TRBJ2-3; tentatively, D is TRBD2 (5 bases). V lost 4 bases and J lost 0, with 8 bases in between. The CDR3 consists of 14 residues. Germline CDR1 reads MDHEN; CDR2 reads SYDVKM. The CDR3 loop is CASSSGGSTDTQYF. The CDR3 DNA reads TGTGCCAGCAGTTCGGGCGGGAGCACAGATACGCAGTATTTT.

The V and J genes are TRBV20-1 and TRBJ2-5; 7 nucleotides match TRBD2. With V trimmed by 3 bases and J by 2 bases, 18 bases remained unmatched. This CDR3 has 18 residues. From germline, CDR1 is DFQATT and CDR2 SNEGSKA (reference sequence). DNA of the CDR3: TGCAGTGCTAGTTCGCCAGTGGCGGGAGATGGGGGACAAGAGACCCAGTACTTC. Translating gives CSASSPVAGDGGQETQYF.

This chain joins TRBV10-3 and TRBJ2-1, with 7 nucleotides matching TRBD1. Losses at the gene ends were 6 bases for V and 8 bases for J; bases not matched to a gene: 25. The CDR3 has 19 amino acids. CDR1 ENHRY and CDR2 SYGVKD come from the germline V gene. In nucleotides, the CDR3 is TGTGCCATCAGGCTCACTCCGGAACAGGGGAGTCGGGCCCGCGATGAGCAGTTCTTC. This gives the protein CAIRLTPEQGSRARDEQFF.

The chain joins TRBV5-1 to TRBJ2-1; maybe TRBD1 (5 bases). This CDR3 is built from 15 residues. Germline V CDR1 and CDR2: SGHRS, YFSETQ. The V gene lost 3 bases and the J gene lost 0 bases, with 10 bases spanning the gap. The CDR3 is CASSWTPPSYNEQFF. The DNA of the CDR3 is TGCGCCAGCAGCTGGACACCTCCCTCCTACAATGAGCAGTTCTTC.

The rearrangement joins TRBV7-2 to TRBJ2-5; 12 bases map to TRBD1. The CDR3 has 14 residues. J lost 6 bases, V lost 4 bases, and 3 bases had no gene match. From germline, CDR1 is SGHTA and CDR2 FQGNSA. The CDR3, as DNA: TGTGCCAGCAGCTGGGGACAGGGGGCGCAGACCCAGTACTTC. Amino acids: CASSWGQGAQTQYF.

V and J are TRBV9 and TRBJ2-7, with a weak D call TRBD2 (7 bases). The CDR3 is made up of 17 amino acids. The V and J ends lost 2 bases and 5 bases respectively, with 23 bases between them. CDR1 and CDR2 from the germline V gene are SGDLS and YYNGEE. CDR3 loop: CASSVGTSSGGIDEQYF. Written as DNA, the CDR3 is TGTGCCAGCAGCGTCGGTACTTCTTCGGGGGGCATCGACGAGCAGTACTTC. The variable domain in full, with the rest retrieved from reference TRBV9 and TRBJ2-7, is DSGVTQTPKHLITATGQRVTLRCSPRSGDLSVYWYQQSLDQGLQFLIQYYNGEERAKGNILERFSAQQFPDLHSELNLSSLELGDSALYFCASSVGTSSGGIDEQYFGPGTRLTVT.

The V call is TRBV4-1, the J call TRBJ1-3; D gene uncertain. Trimming removed 4 bases at V and 0 bases at J, with 16 bases between. The CDR3 is 17 residues long. The V gene's germline CDR1 is MGHRA and CDR2 YSYEKL. The DNA for the CDR3 is TGCGCCAGCAGCCTAACCGGGCGGAGAAACTCTGGAAACACCATATATTTT. This gives the protein CASSLTGRRNSGNTIYF.

This chain connects TRBV11-3 to TRBJ1-6; D not resolved. With 3 bases removed from V and 0 bases from J, the gap between germline ends came to 3 bases. Germline lookup yields CDR1 SGHNT and CDR2 YENEEA. CDR3 length: 14 residues. As DNA, the CDR3 is TGTGCCAGCAGCTTGAGCTCCTATAATTCACCCCTCCACTTT. Translated, it gives CASSLSSYNSPLHF. The whole variable domain, remainder taken from reference TRBV11-3 and TRBJ1-6, is EAGVVQSPRYKIIEKKQPVAFWCNPISGHNTLYWYLQNLGQGPELLIRYENEEAVDDSQLPKDRFSAERLKGVDSTLKIQPAELGDSAVYLCASSLSSYNSPLHFGNGTRLTVT.

The J gene is TRBJ1-6, the V gene TRBV10-2; the match to TRBD1 covers 10 bases. CDR3 length equals 18 residues. Germline CDR1 WSHSY, CDR2 SAAADI. Trimming cost V 5 bases and J 7 bases; bases outside gene matches: 14. CDR3 amino acids: CASSSLPGQGILNSPLHF. CDR3 in DNA: TGCGCCAGCAGTTCCTTACCGGGACAGGGGATTCTAAATTCACCCCTCCACTTT.

The rearrangement links TRBV12-3 or TRBV12-4 to TRBJ2-3; no clear D gene. This CDR3 is 10 amino acids long. V was cut by 6 bases and J by 5 bases, with 3 bases left in between. The CDR3 sequence is CASSRDTQYF. DNA of the CDR3: TGTGCCAGCAGCCGAGATACGCAGTATTTT.

The V call is TRBV7-9, the J call TRBJ2-5; perhaps TRBD1 as D (6 bases). There are 14 residues in the CDR3. Trimming took off 1 base at V and 1 base at J, with 7 bases between the two ends. CDR1 is SEHNR, CDR2 FQNEAQ, per germline (reference sequence). The CDR3 DNA sequence: TGTGCCAGCAGCTTAGTAGGGGGCCAAGAGACCCAGTACTTC. This encodes CASSLVGGQETQYF.

V usage is TRBV7-3 and J usage is TRBJ2-1, with 10 bases lining up with TRBD2. Germline CDR1 SGHTA, CDR2 FQGTGA. The V gene end was trimmed by 3 bases and the J gene end by 3 bases; junction bases not matched to a gene: 2. The CDR3 has 15 amino acids. Here the CDR3 DNA reads TGTGCCAGCAGCTTCCTAGCGGGAGACTACAATGAGCAGTTCTTC. Translating gives CASSFLAGDYNEQFF. The entire variable domain, with the rest obtained from reference TRBV7-3 and TRBJ2-1, is as follows: GAGVSQTPSNKVTEKGKYVELRCDPISGHTALYWYRQSLGQGPEFLIYFQGTGAADDSGLPNDRFFAVRPEGSVSTLKIQRTERGDSAVYLCASSFLAGDYNEQFFGPGTRLTVL.

CDR3 DNA: TGCGCCAGCAGCCAAGGCCTGGGACTAGCAGCCTCCTACGAGCAGTACTTC. It is translated as CASSQGLGLAASYEQYF. The gene calls are TRBV4-1 and TRBJ2-7; 9 nucleotides line up with TRBD2. The ends lost 1 base at V and 0 bases at J; junction bases unmatched: 7. CDR3 length equals 17 residues. Germline values: CDR1 MGHRA, CDR2 YSYEKL.

The genes are TRBV24-1 and TRBJ2-7; the D is unclear. Germline V gene data show CDR1 as KGHDR and CDR2 as SFDVKD. The CDR3 is made up of 14 amino acids. V lost 3 bases, J lost 5 bases, and 13 bases lay in between. The CDR3 sequence: CATSDPPRVHEQYF. The CDR3 DNA reads TGTGCCACCAGTGATCCCCCAAGAGTTCACGAGCAGTACTTC.

V is TRBV19 and J is TRBJ2-7; D unresolved. Germline-derived CDR1 and CDR2 are LNHDA and SQIVND (reference sequence). Trimming took off 9 bases at V and 2 bases at J, with 11 bases between the two ends. The CDR3 loop spans 12 amino acids. The CDR3 spells CASGPGPYEQYF. In nucleotides, the CDR3 is TGTGCCAGCGGACCCGGGCCCTACGAGCAGTACTTC.

The V and J genes are TRBV5-4 and TRBJ1-1, with unresolved D. The CDR3 has 13 residues. Per the germline V gene, CDR1 is SGHNT and CDR2 is YYREEE (reference sequence). Trimming shortened V by 4 bases and J by 1 base, and 8 bases separated the two germline ends. The CDR3 DNA follows: TGTGCCAGCAGCGTTGCCACGAACACTGAAGCTTTCTTT. Protein product: CASSVATNTEAFF.